The T cell receptor beta chain described here comes from a study of cytomegalovirus exposure and HLA in healthy donors. Overall study findings and caveats: There were a few CMV-associated chains whose specificity for CMV antigens was confirmed in vitro. It was in a later analysis that TCR association rates were seen to vary by HLA locus, highest for DRB1 and lowest for HLA-C.

This CDR3 is built from 14 residues. Germline V CDR1 and CDR2: MNHEY, SVGAGI. The V gene lost 6 bases and the J gene lost 9 bases, with 15 bases spanning the gap. In the case of this clone: Its antigen is as yet unknown.

The PCR ran on 60 Vbeta and 13 Jbeta primers. TCRdb keeps only in-frame clones here, not all; method: immunoSEQ multiplex PCR. The sample has 140,000 to 150,000 clones; 75% are singletons. These donors, healthy bone marrow donors, were studied. The chain uses TRBV6-5 and TRBJ1-6; TRBD1 is a possible D gene (6 bases). The TCR comes from a man under 40 in good health and CMV-seronegative. The material sequenced was PBMCs. CDR3 sequence reads: CASRAPGGRSPLHF. In DNA form, the CDR3 reads TGTGCCAGCAGGGCCCCGGGGGGCCGTTCACCCCTCCACTTT.